The rows below give T cell receptor beta chains drawn from one sample of a study of T-cell reconstitution after alpha-beta-depleted transplantation in children. TCRdb re-called the PCR reads with MiXCR, one entry per CDR3 protein. The sample lists around 64,000 distinct CDR3 sequences; approximately 11% were seen once. The sequencing here drew on PBMCs, taken before TCRalphabeta/CD19-depleted stem cell transplant. These receptors came from a boy aged 5-17 years with acute myeloid leukemia, due to receive a stem cell transplant. CDR3s include the opening cysteine and the closing phenylalanine or tryptophan. D genes are given only for firm matches. Only some rows state a clone size, as once, few, many or a class for expanded clones.

-	many	TRBJ2-5	TRBV29-1	TGCAGCGTTGAAGTCCTACAAGAGACCCAGTACTTC	CSVEVLQETQYF
-	many	TRBJ2-3	TRBV5-6	TGTGCCAGCAGCTTGTATTGGGACACGTCCACAGATACGCAGTATTTT	CASSLYWDTSTDTQYF
TRBD2	-	TRBJ2-1	TRBV7-9	TGTGCCAGCAGCTCCGGACTAGCGGGATATCCCTTGGGGTTCTTC	CASSSGLAGYPLGFF
TRBD2	-	TRBJ2-1	TRBV27	TGTGCCAGCAGTCTGATAGCGGGGGGCCACTCCTACAATGAGCAGTTCTTC	CASSLIAGGHSYNEQFF
-	many	TRBJ2-6	TRBV28	TGTGCCAGCAGTCCCGTCAGACAGGGACTCTCTGGGGCCAACGTCCTGACTTTC	CASSPVRQGLSGANVLTF
TRBD1	many	TRBJ2-3	TRBV7-2	TGTGCCAGCCAGCTTAGGACCGGGACAGGGATTCCGAATTTT	CASQLRTGTGIPNF
-	many	TRBJ2-1	TRBV7-9	TGTGCCAGCAGCTTAGCTGTCTCTTGGGAAGAGCAGTTCTTC	CASSLAVSWEEQFF
-	many	TRBJ2-5	TRBV20-1	TGCAGTGCTAGAGTGGGCGGCCTACAAGAGACCCAGTACTTC	CSARVGGLQETQYF
-	few	TRBJ2-1	TRBV12-5	TGTGCTAGTGGAAGCCCCAGGACAGCCTACAATGAGCAGTTCTTC	CASGSPRTAYNEQFF
-	many	TRBJ1-5	TRBV20-1	TGCAGTGCAGAAACAGGGTTTAGCAATCAGCCCCAGCATTTT	CSAETGFSNQPQHF
TRBD1	many	TRBJ2-2	TRBV20-1	TGCAGTGCTCCCGACAGGGTGAACACCGGGGAGCTGTTTTTT	CSAPDRVNTGELFF
TRBD1	many	TRBJ1-1	TRBV11-2	TGTGCCAGCAGACTGGGACAGGGTACCTTGAACACTGAAGCTTTCTTT	CASRLGQGTLNTEAFF
-	many	TRBJ2-3	TRBV27	TGTGCCAGCAGTCGGGGGAGGAGCACAGATACGCAGTATTTT	CASSRGRSTDTQYF
-	many	TRBJ1-3	TRBV10-3	TGTGCCATCAGTGAGTCGGGTCAAACAGGAAACACCATATATTTT	CAISESGQTGNTIYF
TRBD1	few	TRBJ1-5	TRBV28	TGTGCCAGCAGCCCACAGGGGTCGAGTCAGCCCCAGCATTTT	CASSPQGSSQPQHF
-	many	TRBJ2-4	TRBV7-8	TGTGCCAGCGGGAATTTAGCCAAAAACATTCAGTACTTC	CASGNLAKNIQYF
TRBD2	many	TRBJ2-3	TRBV5-1	TGCGCCAGCAGTCCCCTAGCGGGGCGGTCAGATACGCAGTATTTT	CASSPLAGRSDTQYF
TRBD1	many	TRBJ2-7	TRBV3-1	TGTGCCAGCAGCACCGGGACAGGGCCCTACGAGCAGTACTTC	CASSTGTGPYEQYF
-	many	TRBJ2-7	TRBV4-2	TGTGCCAGCAGCCAAGAGTCGCGGGGAGCCTACGAGCAGTACTTC	CASSQESRGAYEQYF
-	many	TRBJ1-3	TRBV27	TGTGCCAGCAGTTTAGGACTAATCCCTGGAAACACCATATATTTT	CASSLGLIPGNTIYF